Listed here are 19 T cell receptor beta chains from one sample, sequenced in a study of blood T cell repertoires in COVID-19. Repertoires were generated with immunoSEQ multiplex PCR, while TCRdb's copy carries only in-frame clones and drops some. The sample has 89,000 or so clones, 70% to 90% seen once; the top ten hold roughly 2.6%. Material for sequencing was peripheral blood. The receptor set was obtained from a man aged 50 or older with COVID-19, enrolled during active disease.

This clone was recorded a few times. The V and J genes are TRBV2 and TRBJ2-7; TRBD2 matches at 11 bases. Germline V gives CDR1 SNHLY, CDR2 FYNNEI. V trimming: 6 bases; J trimming: 2 bases; junction bases outside the gene matches: 6. The length of the CDR3 is 15 residues. The CDR3 sequence: CASRPLLAGAYEQYF. The CDR3 DNA follows: TGTGCCAGCAGGCCACTACTAGCGGGGGCCTACGAGCAGTACTTC.

The chain combines TRBV5-5 with TRBJ1-1; TRBD1 is a possible D gene (6 bases). The CDR3 extends over 15 amino acids. CDR1 is SGHKS and CDR2 is YYEKEE in the germline V gene (reference sequence). Deletions cut 4 bases from V and 0 bases from J, with 13 bases between. The CDR3 protein is CASSLGQTMNTEAFF. CDR3 sequence (DNA): TGTGCCAGCAGCCTCGGACAGACCATGAACACTGAAGCTTTCTTT.

The rearrangement uses TRBV9 and TRBJ2-5; D remains ambiguous. The CDR3 totals 16 residues. Germline lookup yields CDR1 SGDLS and CDR2 YYNGEE. Trimming left V 2 bases short and J 0 bases short, with 14 bases between. CDR3 protein: CASSVGPRMNQETQYF. The CDR3 DNA sequence: TGTGCCAGCAGCGTGGGCCCCCGGATGAACCAAGAGACCCAGTACTTC.

The gene calls are TRBV6-2 or TRBV6-3 and TRBJ1-5; 7 nucleotides line up with TRBD1. The germline V gene encodes CDR1 MNHEY and CDR2 SVGEGT. This CDR3 has 16 amino acids. After removal of 4 bases from V and 0 bases from J, the junction contained 6 bases not matched to a gene. The CDR3 reads CASSSWGQNSNQPQHF. CDR3 DNA: TGTGCCAGCAGTTCCTGGGGACAGAATAGCAATCAGCCCCAGCATTTT.

The chain joins TRBV3-1 (or the pseudogene TRBV3-2) to TRBJ1-5; possible D gene TRBD1, 6 bases. V was pared by 2 bases and J by 7 bases, with 9 bases between. CDR3 size: 13 residues. Germline values: CDR1 LGHDT, CDR2 YNNKEL (reference sequence). CDR3 protein: CASSQHQGQPQHF. Here the CDR3 DNA reads TGTGCCAGCAGCCAACATCAGGGGCAGCCCCAGCATTTT.

This chain joins TRBV28 and TRBJ1-1; D gene ambiguous. Trimming took 0 bases from V and 3 from J, leaving 5 bases between them. CDR1 is MDHEN, CDR2 SYDVKM, per germline. The CDR3 has 13 residues. CDR3: CASSLWADTEAFF. In nucleotides, the CDR3 is TGTGCCAGCAGTTTATGGGCTGACACTGAAGCTTTCTTT. Complete variable domain (other parts from reference TRBV28 and TRBJ1-1): DVKVTQSSRYLVKRTGEKVFLECVQDMDHENMFWYRQDPGLGLRLIYFSYDVKMKEKGDIPEGYSVSREKKERFSLILESASTNQTSMYLCASSLWADTEAFFGQGTRLTVV.

This clone was seen only once. The genes are TRBV6-6 and TRBJ2-5; D perhaps matches TRBD1 (5 bases). The CDR3 consists of 19 residues. The germline gives CDR1 MNHNY, CDR2 SVGAGI (reference sequence). The ends were cut back, 6 bases at V and 1 base at J, with 27 bases in the middle. The CDR3 region has the DNA TGTGCCAGCAGCCGACGGTTAGGCCTTTCAGGGAACCCCCAAGAGACCCAGTACTTC. Encoded protein: CASSRRLGLSGNPQETQYF.

Only a few counts were recorded for this clone. This chain joins TRBV19 and TRBJ1-5; D gene uncertain. Germline CDR1 LNHDA, CDR2 SQIVND (reference sequence). V was clipped by 10 bases and J by 6 bases, with 19 bases between them. The CDR3 length is 14 residues. The CDR3 is CATGRSLEGQPQHF. DNA of the CDR3: TGTGCCACGGGGAGGTCGCTTGAGGGTCAGCCCCAGCATTTT.

The chain uses TRBV3-1 (or the pseudogene TRBV3-2) and TRBJ1-6, with D possibly being TRBD1 (5 bases). Germline V CDR1 and CDR2: LGHDT, YNNKEL (reference sequence). V dropped 4 bases and J dropped 7 bases, with 14 bases sitting between them. The CDR3 has 15 residues. The CDR3 DNA reads TGTGCCAGCAGCCGGGGCGGGACGGGAAATTCACCCCTCCACTTT. Protein sequence: CASSRGGTGNSPLHF.

This clone was detected once. The V and J genes are TRBV11-2 and TRBJ1-2, with D possibly TRBD1 on 5 matching bases. V shed 5 bases and J shed 3 bases, with 16 bases lying between them. The V gene's germline CDR1 is SGHAT and CDR2 FQNNGV. The CDR3 loop spans 15 amino acids. The CDR3 spells CASSPGGGQDYGYTF. CDR3 bases: TGTGCCAGCAGCCCCGGCGGGGGTCAGGACTATGGCTACACCTTC.

V usage is TRBV9 and J usage is TRBJ2-5; D might be TRBD2 (5 bases). Trimming took 2 bases from V and 5 from J, leaving 13 bases between them. The germline gives CDR1 SGDLS, CDR2 YYNGEE. This CDR3 region has 14 residues. The CDR3 spells CASSVLYGVETQYF. The CDR3 region has the DNA TGTGCCAGCAGCGTGTTGTACGGGGTTGAGACCCAGTACTTC.

The chain is built from TRBV6-6 and TRBJ2-5; 8 positions agree with TRBD2. Per germline, CDR1 MNHNY and CDR2 SVGAGI (reference sequence). The CDR3 has 16 amino acids. Germline trimming cut 2 bases from V and 7 bases from J; bases unmatched to any gene: 12. The CDR3: CASSYTSGGVSGTQYF. In nucleotides, the CDR3 is TGTGCCAGCAGTTACACGAGCGGGGGCGTCTCCGGGACCCAGTACTTC.

This clone was seen a single time. The J gene is TRBJ1-5, the V gene TRBV2, with TRBD1 matching 11 bases. V lost 5 bases, J lost 7 bases, and 10 bases stayed unmatched. CDR1 and CDR2 from the germline V gene are SNHLY and FYNNEI. The CDR3 has 16 residues. CDR3 protein: CASSPGTGGERQPQHF. In nucleotides, the CDR3 is TGTGCCAGCAGTCCCGGGACAGGGGGGGAGAGACAGCCCCAGCATTTT.

The chain combines TRBV6-1 with TRBJ1-5; 9 bases map to TRBD1. J gave up 7 bases and V 4 bases, and 14 bases lay outside the gene matches. Looked up from germline, CDR1 is MNHNS and CDR2 is SASEGT. The CDR3 is 17 amino acids. CDR3 in DNA: TGTGCCAGCAGTGCTACATTTCGGACAGGGGCCTCCCAGCCCCAGCATTTT. This gives the protein CASSATFRTGASQPQHF.

The chain has TRBV2 and TRBJ2-5; perhaps TRBD1 as D (6 bases). Germline loops: CDR1 SNHLY, CDR2 FYNNEI. This CDR3 spans 13 amino acids. The V end was cut by 4 bases, the J end by 2 bases, with 8 bases between. The CDR3, as DNA: TGTGCCAGCAGTGTGGACAGACAAGAGACCCAGTACTTC. This translates into CASSVDRQETQYF.

The chain links TRBV2 to TRBJ1-2, with D perhaps TRBD1 (5 bases). The germline gives CDR1 SNHLY, CDR2 FYNNEI. The CDR3 has 15 residues. The V and J ends lost 2 bases and 6 bases respectively, with 16 bases between them. CDR3 nucleotide sequence: TGTGCCAGCAGTGAATTCTTGACAGCTAGGGATGGCTACACCTTC. Residues: CASSEFLTARDGYTF.

A single count supports this clone. The rearrangement joins TRBV4-2 to TRBJ1-1, with 9 positions matching TRBD1. The V gene end was trimmed by 1 base and the J gene end by 5 bases; junction bases not matched to a gene: 5. This CDR3 region has 15 residues. Germline CDR1 LGHNA, CDR2 YNFKEQ. The CDR3 coding sequence is TGTGCCAGCAGCCAAGGCGGGACAGGGAGTACTGAAGCTTTCTTT. Amino acid sequence: CASSQGGTGSTEAFF.

The chain links TRBV6-1 to TRBJ2-7, with D unresolved. The V and J ends lost 3 bases and 5 bases respectively, with 20 bases between them. This CDR3 is built from 16 residues. The germline gives CDR1 MNHNS, CDR2 SASEGT. In DNA form, the CDR3 reads TGTGCCAGCAGTGACCTTTTCTTGCTGGAGACCGACGAGCAGTACTTC. Protein sequence: CASSDLFLLETDEQYF.

This chain connects TRBV11-2 to TRBJ2-7; 8 bases line up with TRBD1. V lost 1 base, J lost 2 bases, and 13 bases stayed unmatched. The CDR3 is 18 amino acids. Germline V gene lookup returns CDR1 SGHAT and CDR2 FQNNGV. The CDR3 coding sequence is TGTGCCAGCAGCTTAGTACCCCCTCAGGGGGCGTTCGCCTACGAGCAGTACTTC. Translating gives CASSLVPPQGAFAYEQYF.